This T cell receptor (beta chain) was obtained from a study of cytomegalovirus exposure and HLA in healthy donors. The study's findings and limits: Productive status was seen about 90% or about 30% of the time for most TCR beta V segments in an earlier analysis. A few V segments could not be told apart, such as TRBV6-2 and TRBV6-3, and were left out. The study flagged about 150 TCR beta chains as cytomegalovirus-associated. Sequencing probably produced one cluster of sequence variants that were highly shared.

The ends were cut back, 6 bases at V and 4 bases at J, with 13 bases in the middle. Germline values: CDR1 SEHNR, CDR2 FQNEAQ (reference sequence). The CDR3 has 13 residues. A word on this clone: Antigen unknown.

Use of 60 Vbeta and 13 Jbeta primers characterized the PCR. Some clones are missing from TCRdb's copy, which holds only in-frame ones; the method was immunoSEQ multiplex PCR. Of 200,000 to 250,000 clones detected, about 81% appear once; the ten largest clones hold less than 8.5%. Sequenced material: PBMCs. The chain combines TRBV7-9 with TRBJ2-7; the D is unclear. The TCR comes from a woman aged 55-69 years in good health and CMV-seropositive. The CDR3 DNA is TGTGCCAGCAGACCCAGGCACAATTACGAGCAGTACTTC. As protein: CASRPRHNYEQYF.